This TCR beta chain stems from a study of Ad26.COV2.S vaccination and SARS-CoV-2 variants. The V segment lost 1 base and the J segment 4 bases; nucleotides outside the gene matches: 7. This CDR3 comprises 15 residues. CDR1 and CDR2 from the germline V gene are LNHDA and SQIVND (reference sequence). Repertoires were generated with immunoSEQ multiplex PCR, while TCRdb's copy carries only in-frame clones and drops some. The sample contains roughly 500,000 clones, 80% to 90% of which appear only once. The sample's treatment: roughly 18 received Ad26.COV2.S at low or high dose, single or two shots; about 5 received placebo; per-sample allocation not given. The investigators took samples on day 63 after the first vaccine or placebo injection.

This material consisted of peripheral blood, taken in a trial of Ad26.COV2.S vaccine versus placebo. This TCR was recovered from a person aged 18 to 65 who received the Ad26.COV2.S COVID-19 vaccine or a placebo. The chain carries TRBV19 and TRBJ2-7; TRBD1 matches 7 bases. In DNA, the CDR3 is TGTGCCAGTAGTATAGCTCCGGGACAGATGTACGAGCAGTACTTC. It encodes CASSIAPGQMYEQYF.